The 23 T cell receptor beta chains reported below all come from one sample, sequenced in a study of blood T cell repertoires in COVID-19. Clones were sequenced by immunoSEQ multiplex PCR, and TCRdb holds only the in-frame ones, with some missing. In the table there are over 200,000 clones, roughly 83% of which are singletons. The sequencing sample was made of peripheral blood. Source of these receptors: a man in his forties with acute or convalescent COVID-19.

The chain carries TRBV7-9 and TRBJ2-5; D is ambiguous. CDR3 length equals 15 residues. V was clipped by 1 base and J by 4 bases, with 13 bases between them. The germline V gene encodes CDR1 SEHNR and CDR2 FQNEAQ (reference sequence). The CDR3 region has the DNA TGTGCCAGCAGCTTAGTTTCCCCTAGTGGAGAGACCCAGTACTTC. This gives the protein CASSLVSPSGETQYF.

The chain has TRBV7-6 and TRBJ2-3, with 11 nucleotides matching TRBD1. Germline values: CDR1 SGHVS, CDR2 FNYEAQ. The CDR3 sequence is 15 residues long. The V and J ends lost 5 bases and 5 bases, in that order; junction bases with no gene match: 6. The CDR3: CASSVGQGAVDTQYF. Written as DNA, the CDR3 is TGTGCCAGCAGCGTCGGACAGGGGGCTGTAGATACGCAGTATTTT. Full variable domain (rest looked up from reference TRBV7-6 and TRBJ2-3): GAGVSQSPRYKVTKRGQDVALRCDPISGHVSLYWYRQALGQGPEFLTYFNYEAQQDKSGLPNDRFSAERPEGSISTLTIQRTEQRDSAMYRCASSVGQGAVDTQYFGPGTRLTVL.

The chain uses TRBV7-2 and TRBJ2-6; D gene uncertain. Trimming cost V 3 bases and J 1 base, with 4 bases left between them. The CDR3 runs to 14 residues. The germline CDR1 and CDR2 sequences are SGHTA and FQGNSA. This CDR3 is CASSLASGANVLTF. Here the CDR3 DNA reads TGTGCCAGCAGCTTGGCTTCTGGGGCCAACGTCCTGACTTTC.

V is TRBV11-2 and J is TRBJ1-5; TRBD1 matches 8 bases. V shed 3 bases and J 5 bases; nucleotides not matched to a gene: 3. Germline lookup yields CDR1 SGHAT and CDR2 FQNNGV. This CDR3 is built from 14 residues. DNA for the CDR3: TGTGCCAGCAGCTTGACAGGGGCGGATCAGCCCCAGCATTTT. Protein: CASSLTGADQPQHF.

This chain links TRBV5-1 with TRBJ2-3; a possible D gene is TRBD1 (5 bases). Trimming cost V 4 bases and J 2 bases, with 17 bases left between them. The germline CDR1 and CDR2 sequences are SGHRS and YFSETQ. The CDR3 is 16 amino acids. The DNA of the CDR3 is TGCGCCAGCAGCCTCAGTTCACCAGGGCCCACAGATACGCAGTATTTT. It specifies CASSLSSPGPTDTQYF.

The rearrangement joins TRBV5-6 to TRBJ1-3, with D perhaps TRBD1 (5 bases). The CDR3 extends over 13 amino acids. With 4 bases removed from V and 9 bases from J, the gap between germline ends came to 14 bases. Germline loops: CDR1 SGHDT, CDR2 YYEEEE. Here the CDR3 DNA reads TGTGCCAGCAGCAGGAGGGGCAGTCTCACCATATATTTT. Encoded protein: CASSRRGSLTIYF.

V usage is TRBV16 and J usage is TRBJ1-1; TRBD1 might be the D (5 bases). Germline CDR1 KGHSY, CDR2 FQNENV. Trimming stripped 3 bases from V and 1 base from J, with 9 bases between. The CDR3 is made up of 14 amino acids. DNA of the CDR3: TGTGCCAGCAGCCACGACAGTTCGAACACTGAAGCTTTCTTT. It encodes CASSHDSSNTEAFF.

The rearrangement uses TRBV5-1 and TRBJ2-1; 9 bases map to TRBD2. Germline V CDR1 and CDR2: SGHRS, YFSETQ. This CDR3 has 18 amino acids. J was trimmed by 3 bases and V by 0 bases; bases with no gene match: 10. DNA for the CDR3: TGCGCCAGCAGCTTGGCGCGGGGGCCTAGCGGGATCTACAATGAGCAGTTCTTC. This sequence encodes CASSLARGPSGIYNEQFF.

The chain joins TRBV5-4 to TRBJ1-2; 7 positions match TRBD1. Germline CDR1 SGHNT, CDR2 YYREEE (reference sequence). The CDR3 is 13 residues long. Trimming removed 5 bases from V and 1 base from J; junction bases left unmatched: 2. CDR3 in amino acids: CASRGDSNYGYTF. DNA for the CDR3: TGTGCCAGCAGGGGGGACAGTAACTATGGCTACACCTTC.

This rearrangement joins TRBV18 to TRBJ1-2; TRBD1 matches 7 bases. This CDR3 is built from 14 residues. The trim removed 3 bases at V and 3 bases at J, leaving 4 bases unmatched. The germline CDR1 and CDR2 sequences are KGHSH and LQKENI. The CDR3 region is CASSPKQGHYGYTF. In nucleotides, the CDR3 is TGTGCCAGCTCACCCAAACAGGGGCACTATGGCTACACCTTC.

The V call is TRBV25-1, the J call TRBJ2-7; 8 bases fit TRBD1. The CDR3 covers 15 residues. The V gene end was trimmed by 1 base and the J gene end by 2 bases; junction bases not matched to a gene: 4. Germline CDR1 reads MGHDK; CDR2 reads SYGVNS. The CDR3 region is CASSESPGGPYEQYF. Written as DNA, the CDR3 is TGTGCCAGCAGTGAATCACCAGGGGGCCCCTACGAGCAGTACTTC.

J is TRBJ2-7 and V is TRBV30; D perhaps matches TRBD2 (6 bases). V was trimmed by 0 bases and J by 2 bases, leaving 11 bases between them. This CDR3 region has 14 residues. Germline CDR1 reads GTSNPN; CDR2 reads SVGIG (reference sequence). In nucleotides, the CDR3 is TGTGCCTGGAGTGTCGGGGGAGCCGCCTACGAGCAGTACTTC. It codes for CAWSVGGAAYEQYF. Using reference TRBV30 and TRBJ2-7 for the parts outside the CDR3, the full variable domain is SQTIHQWPATLVQPVGSPLSLECTVEGTSNPNLYWYRQAAGRGLQLLFYSVGIGQISSEVPQNLSASRPQDRQFILSSKKLLLSDSGFYLCAWSVGGAAYEQYFGPGTRLTVT.

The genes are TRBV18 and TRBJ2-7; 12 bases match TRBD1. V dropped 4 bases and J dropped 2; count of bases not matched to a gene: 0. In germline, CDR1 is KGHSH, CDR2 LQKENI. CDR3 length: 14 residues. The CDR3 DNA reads TGTGCCAGCTCACGGGACAGGGGGCCCTACGAGCAGTACTTC. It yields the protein CASSRDRGPYEQYF.

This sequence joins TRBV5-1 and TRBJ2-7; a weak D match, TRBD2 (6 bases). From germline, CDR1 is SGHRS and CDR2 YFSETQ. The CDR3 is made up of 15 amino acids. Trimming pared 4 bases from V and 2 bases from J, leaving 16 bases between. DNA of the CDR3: TGCGCCAGCAGCCTTCGGGAGCCGGGTCCCTACGAGCAGTACTTC. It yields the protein CASSLREPGPYEQYF.

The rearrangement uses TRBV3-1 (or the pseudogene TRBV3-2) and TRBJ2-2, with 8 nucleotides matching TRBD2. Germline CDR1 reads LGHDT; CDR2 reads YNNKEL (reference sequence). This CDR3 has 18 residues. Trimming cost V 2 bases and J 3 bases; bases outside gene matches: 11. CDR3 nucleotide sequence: TGTGCCAGCAGCCAAATCTCGGTAGCGGGAATGGACACCGGGGAGCTGTTTTTT. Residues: CASSQISVAGMDTGELFF.

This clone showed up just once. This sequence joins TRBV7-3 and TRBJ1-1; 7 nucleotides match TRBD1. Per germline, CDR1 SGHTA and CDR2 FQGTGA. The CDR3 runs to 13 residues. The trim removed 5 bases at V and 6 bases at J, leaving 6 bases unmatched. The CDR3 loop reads CASSPDRDAEAFF. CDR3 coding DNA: TGTGCCAGCAGCCCCGACAGGGACGCTGAAGCTTTCTTT.

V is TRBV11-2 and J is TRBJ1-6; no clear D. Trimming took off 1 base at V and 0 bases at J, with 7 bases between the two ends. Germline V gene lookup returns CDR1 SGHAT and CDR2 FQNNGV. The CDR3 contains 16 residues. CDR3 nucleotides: TGTGCCAGCAGCTTAGCGGGGAGCTCCTATAATTCACCCCTCCACTTT. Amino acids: CASSLAGSSYNSPLHF.

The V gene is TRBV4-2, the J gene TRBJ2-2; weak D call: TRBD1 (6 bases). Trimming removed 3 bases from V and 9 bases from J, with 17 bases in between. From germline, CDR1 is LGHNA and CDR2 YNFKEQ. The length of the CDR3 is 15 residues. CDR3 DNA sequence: TGTGCCAGCAGCCAGGGGGCGCAACCAGACCGGGAGCTGTTTTTT. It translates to CASSQGAQPDRELFF.

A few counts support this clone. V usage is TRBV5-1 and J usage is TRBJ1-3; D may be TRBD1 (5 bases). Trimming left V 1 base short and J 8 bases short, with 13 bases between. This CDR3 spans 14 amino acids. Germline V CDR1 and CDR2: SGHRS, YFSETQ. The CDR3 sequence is CASSLTPQGDTIYF. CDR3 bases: TGCGCCAGCAGCTTGACCCCTCAAGGGGACACCATATATTTT. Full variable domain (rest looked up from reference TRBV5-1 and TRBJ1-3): KAGVTQTPRYLIKTRGQQVTLSCSPISGHRSVSWYQQTPGQGLQFLFEYFSETQRNKGNFPGRFSGRQFSNSRSEMNVSTLELGDSALYLCASSLTPQGDTIYFGEGSWLTVV.

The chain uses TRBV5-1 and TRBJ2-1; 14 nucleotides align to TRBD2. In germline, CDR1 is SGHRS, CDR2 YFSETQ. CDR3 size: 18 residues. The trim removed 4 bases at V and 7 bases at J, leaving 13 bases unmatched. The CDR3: CASSPTPGTSGSQNEQFF. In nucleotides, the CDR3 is TGCGCCAGCAGCCCCACACCAGGGACTAGCGGGAGTCAAAATGAGCAGTTCTTC.

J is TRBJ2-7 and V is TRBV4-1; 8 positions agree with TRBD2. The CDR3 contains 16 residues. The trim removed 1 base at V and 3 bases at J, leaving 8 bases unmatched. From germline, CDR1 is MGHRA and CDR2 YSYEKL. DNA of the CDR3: TGCGCCAGCAGCCAAGGTAGTAGCGGGGATTTCTACGAGCAGTACTTC. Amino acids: CASSQGSSGDFYEQYF.

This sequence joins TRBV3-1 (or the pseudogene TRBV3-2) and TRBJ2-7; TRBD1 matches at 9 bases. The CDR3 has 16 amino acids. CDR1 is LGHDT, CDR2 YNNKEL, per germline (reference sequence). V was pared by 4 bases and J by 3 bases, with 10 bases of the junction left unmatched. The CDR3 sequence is CASSLRTGGFNYEQYF. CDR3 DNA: TGTGCCAGCAGCCTCAGAACAGGGGGCTTCAACTACGAGCAGTACTTC.

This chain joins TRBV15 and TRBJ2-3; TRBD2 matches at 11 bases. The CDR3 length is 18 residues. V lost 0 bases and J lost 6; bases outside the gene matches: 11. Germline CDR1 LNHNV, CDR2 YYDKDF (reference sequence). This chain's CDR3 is CATSRDGVAGGWKDTQYF. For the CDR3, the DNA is TGTGCCACCAGCAGAGATGGTGTAGCGGGAGGGTGGAAGGATACGCAGTATTTT.